These 27 T cell receptor beta chains share one sample of origin, sequenced in a study of CD8+ T cells in alopecia areata. Extracted RNA was reverse transcribed into cDNA, the sequencing template. Here immunoSEQ multiplex PCR was the method, and the copy in TCRdb shows in-frame clones only, minus some. The table records 110,000 to 150,000 clones, 45% to 60% of them present only once. As to treatment: oral pan-JAK inhibitor, 5-10 mg twice daily. Sequenced here: CD8+ T cells sorted from blood, sampled at week 4, from a patient treated with tofacitinib. The receptors originated from a human donor with alopecia areata.

The rearrangement links TRBV5-6 to TRBJ2-2; 11 bases map to TRBD2. V dropped 0 bases and J dropped 5; count of bases not matched to a gene: 3. The CDR3 is made up of 16 amino acids. Germline values: CDR1 SGHDT, CDR2 YYEEEE. The CDR3 region is CASSLEGLAVTGELFF. In nucleotides, the CDR3 is TGTGCCAGCAGCTTGGAGGGACTAGCGGTTACCGGGGAGCTGTTTTTT.

This sequence joins TRBV27 and TRBJ1-2; 9 nucleotides line up with TRBD1. Unmatched junction bases numbered 8, after V lost 4 bases and J lost 8 bases. This CDR3 spans 14 amino acids. Germline CDR1 is MNHEY and CDR2 is SMNVEV (reference sequence). The chain's CDR3 is CASSSPGTGQGYTF. CDR3 nucleotide sequence: TGTGCCAGCAGTTCGCCTGGGACAGGGCAGGGCTACACCTTC.

The V call is TRBV6-5, the J call TRBJ2-7; D gene ambiguous. Looked up from germline, CDR1 is MNHEY and CDR2 is SVGAGI. The V end lost 4 bases, the J end lost 7 bases, and 14 bases lay between the germline ends. The CDR3 sequence is 13 residues long. The CDR3 loop is CASSSKVTEEQYF. The CDR3 nucleotides read TGTGCCAGCAGTTCAAAGGTGACGGAGGAGCAGTACTTC.

This clone came up a few times. The genes are TRBV30 and TRBJ1-3; TRBD1 might be the D (5 bases). Trimming left V 8 bases short and J 0 bases short, with 11 bases between. The CDR3 is 13 amino acids. Germline loops: CDR1 GTSNPN, CDR2 SVGIG (reference sequence). The CDR3 is CARDSFSGNTIYF. The CDR3 bases are TGTGCCAGAGACAGCTTCTCTGGAAACACCATATATTTT.

In DNA form, the CDR3 reads TGTGCCAGCAGCCCGGTGGGATTTGGTGAAGCTTTCTTT. The encoded protein is CASSPVGFGEAFF. V is TRBV13 and J is TRBJ1-1; D unresolved. This CDR3 is 13 amino acids long. Germline CDR1 PRHDT, CDR2 FYEKMQ (reference sequence). The V and J ends lost 5 bases and 7 bases respectively, with 14 bases between them.

The chain recombines TRBV7-9 with TRBJ1-5, with a weak D call TRBD1 (5 bases). Germline V gene lookup returns CDR1 SEHNR and CDR2 FQNEAQ (reference sequence). This CDR3 has 13 residues. V was trimmed by 3 bases and J by 7 bases, leaving 10 bases between them. The DNA of the CDR3 is TGTGCCAGCAGCTTTGGGGGGGAACAGCCCCAGCATTTT. Protein sequence: CASSFGGEQPQHF.

This chain joins TRBV19 and TRBJ2-7, with D hard to call. The germline V and J ends were trimmed by 1 base and 2 bases, with 9 bases remaining between them. CDR1 is LNHDA and CDR2 is SQIVND in the germline V gene (reference sequence). The CDR3 covers 14 residues. CDR3 in amino acids: CASSIGVETYEQYF. The CDR3 bases are TGTGCCAGTAGTATAGGGGTTGAAACCTACGAGCAGTACTTC.

This clone came up once. The chain is built from TRBV9 and TRBJ2-7; a weak D match, TRBD2 (7 bases). The V gene lost 2 bases and the J gene lost 0 bases, with 15 bases spanning the gap. CDR1 and CDR2 from the germline V gene are SGDLS and YYNGEE. This CDR3 contains 16 residues. For the CDR3, the DNA is TGTGCCAGCAGCGTGGGGGGGCTAGCGGACTCCTACGAGCAGTACTTC. Protein sequence: CASSVGGLADSYEQYF. The whole variable domain, filled in from reference TRBV9 and TRBJ2-7, reads DSGVTQTPKHLITATGQRVTLRCSPRSGDLSVYWYQQSLDQGLQFLIQYYNGEERAKGNILERFSAQQFPDLHSELNLSSLELGDSALYFCASSVGGLADSYEQYFGPGTRLTVT.

The sample holds one count of this clone. The same CDR3 also results from other DNA sequences found in this sample. The chain recombines TRBV6-5 with TRBJ2-2, with D unresolved. Trimming took off 2 bases at V and 2 bases at J, with 6 bases between the two ends. This CDR3 has 14 residues. The V gene's germline CDR1 is MNHEY and CDR2 SVGAGI. Here the CDR3 DNA reads TGTGCCAGCAGTTACGGGGAAAACACCGGGGAGCTGTTTTTT. Its protein product is CASSYGENTGELFF.

The chain has TRBV9 and TRBJ1-2, with a tentative D call TRBD1 (5 bases). V was shortened by 3 bases and J by 4 bases, with 16 bases between the two germline ends. There are 15 residues in the CDR3. Germline V CDR1 and CDR2: SGDLS, YYNGEE. The CDR3 DNA is TGTGCCAGCAGCGCCCCGCCTAGGGGAGGCTATGGCTACACCTTC. This codes for CASSAPPRGGYGYTF.

This rearrangement joins TRBV9 to TRBJ2-2; D is unclear. Trimming stripped 0 bases from V and 4 bases from J, with 16 bases between. The V gene's germline CDR1 is SGDLS and CDR2 YYNGEE. The CDR3 runs 17 residues. CDR3: CASSVGRRELVTGELFF. As DNA, the CDR3 is TGTGCCAGCAGCGTAGGGCGGCGTGAACTCGTCACCGGGGAGCTGTTTTTT.

This rearrangement joins TRBV2 to TRBJ2-5; 12 bases are shared with TRBD2. Trimming took 1 base from V and 6 from J; bases not matched to a gene: 6. CDR3 length: 16 amino acids. Germline loops: CDR1 SNHLY, CDR2 FYNNEI. The CDR3 region is CASSEGTSGDGQTQYF. Written as DNA, the CDR3 is TGTGCCAGCAGTGAAGGGACTAGCGGGGATGGACAGACCCAGTACTTC. Together with reference TRBV2 and TRBJ2-5, the CDR3 gives the full variable domain: EPEVTQTPSHQVTQMGQEVILRCVPISNHLYFYWYRQILGQKVEFLVSFYNNEISEKSEIFDDQFSVERPDGSNFTLKIRSTKLEDSAMYFCASSEGTSGDGQTQYFGPGTRLLVL.

V and J are TRBV30 and TRBJ2-7; unclear D gene. Germline V gene data show CDR1 as GTSNPN and CDR2 as SVGIG (reference sequence). V lost 0 bases to trimming and J lost 5 bases, with 5 bases between them. CDR3 length equals 11 residues. The CDR3 DNA follows: TGTGCCTGGAGTGTAGTAAACGAGCAGTACTTC. Its translation: CAWSVVNEQYF.

V is TRBV6-5 and J is TRBJ2-5; D is undetermined. Germline loops: CDR1 MNHEY, CDR2 SVGAGI. The V end lost 2 bases, the J end lost 2 bases, and 12 bases lay between the germline ends. The CDR3 totals 15 residues. CDR3: CASSYDLELQETQYF. In DNA, the CDR3 is TGTGCCAGCAGTTACGACTTAGAACTGCAAGAGACCCAGTACTTC.

The rearrangement joins TRBV11-2 to TRBJ2-5; no clear D. The germline V gene has CDR1 SGHAT and CDR2 FQNNGV. CDR3 length: 14 residues. Trimming removed 1 base at V and 3 bases at J, with 9 bases between. The CDR3 region has the DNA TGTGCCAGCAGCTTAGTAGGATCAAAAGAGACCCAGTACTTC. Translated: CASSLVGSKETQYF. Filled out from reference TRBV11-2 and TRBJ2-5, the complete variable domain reads EAGVAQSPRYKIIEKRQSVAFWCNPISGHATLYWYQQILGQGPKLLIQFQNNGVVDDSQLPKDRFSAERLKGVDSTLKIQPAKLEDSAVYLCASSLVGSKETQYFGPGTRLLVL.

V usage is TRBV6-5 and J usage is TRBJ2-7; D call uncertain. CDR3 size: 15 residues. Germline V gives CDR1 MNHEY, CDR2 SVGAGI. The V end lost 8 bases, the J end lost 4 bases, and 21 bases lay between the germline ends. CDR3 nucleotide sequence: TGTGCCAGCGCCTATTGGCAACACGACTCTTACGAGCAGTACTTC. Translating it yields CASAYWQHDSYEQYF.

The chain couples TRBV9 to TRBJ1-1; D gene unclear. Trimming took 3 bases from V and 8 from J, leaving 14 bases between them. The CDR3 runs 13 residues. Per germline, CDR1 SGDLS and CDR2 YYNGEE. The CDR3 DNA follows: TGTGCCAGCAGCGCCCACTCAGATACGGAAGCTTTCTTT. Amino acid sequence: CASSAHSDTEAFF. Full variable domain (remainder filled in from reference TRBV9 and TRBJ1-1): DSGVTQTPKHLITATGQRVTLRCSPRSGDLSVYWYQQSLDQGLQFLIQYYNGEERAKGNILERFSAQQFPDLHSELNLSSLELGDSALYFCASSAHSDTEAFFGQGTRLTVV.

V and J are TRBV19 and TRBJ1-5; TRBD1 matches at 7 bases. The junction had 7 bases not matched to a gene; V was cut back by 5 bases and J by 6 bases. Germline V CDR1 and CDR2: LNHDA, SQIVND (reference sequence). The CDR3 spans 14 residues. The CDR3 is CASSVRDSGQPQHF. CDR3 nucleotides: TGTGCCAGTAGTGTACGGGACAGTGGTCAGCCCCAGCATTTT.

The chain employs TRBV11-2 and TRBJ2-1, with 11 bases identical to TRBD2. The CDR3 has 16 amino acids. The germline V gene encodes CDR1 SGHAT and CDR2 FQNNGV. J was trimmed by 5 bases and V by 6 bases; bases with no gene match: 9. The CDR3 nucleotides are TGTGCCAGCAGTCTTCTTCCGGGACTAGCGGACAATGAGCAGTTCTTC. Its translation: CASSLLPGLADNEQFF. The entire variable domain, with the rest obtained from reference TRBV11-2 and TRBJ2-1, is as follows: EAGVAQSPRYKIIEKRQSVAFWCNPISGHATLYWYQQILGQGPKLLIQFQNNGVVDDSQLPKDRFSAERLKGVDSTLKIQPAKLEDSAVYLCASSLLPGLADNEQFFGPGTRLTVL.

This clone was detected only a few times. The CDR3 nucleotides are TGCGCCAGCAGCTTGGCTCTGGGCCCGAACACCGGGGAGCTGTTTTTT. As protein: CASSLALGPNTGELFF. The chain recombines TRBV5-1 with TRBJ2-2; D not resolved. There are 16 residues in the CDR3. CDR1 is SGHRS, CDR2 YFSETQ, per germline. V dropped 0 bases and J dropped 0 bases, with 9 bases sitting between them. The variable domain in full, with the rest retrieved from reference TRBV5-1 and TRBJ2-2, is KAGVTQTPRYLIKTRGQQVTLSCSPISGHRSVSWYQQTPGQGLQFLFEYFSETQRNKGNFPGRFSGRQFSNSRSEMNVSTLELGDSALYLCASSLALGPNTGELFFGEGSRLTVL.

The rearrangement joins TRBV2 to TRBJ2-2; 8 positions agree with TRBD1. CDR3 length: 14 residues. V lost 10 bases to trimming and J lost 1 base; unmatched junction nucleotides: 5. The V gene's germline CDR1 is SNHLY and CDR2 FYNNEI. In DNA form, the CDR3 reads TGTGCCATGGAGGACAGGGTGAACACCGGGGAGCTGTTTTTT. This translates into CAMEDRVNTGELFF.

The chain couples TRBV27 to TRBJ1-5, with TRBD1 as a possible D gene (5 bases). Trimming cost V 5 bases and J 5 bases, with 7 bases left between them. This CDR3 region has 12 residues. CDR1 is MNHEY, CDR2 SMNVEV, per germline (reference sequence). This chain's CDR3 is CASSGGDQPQHF. Written as DNA, the CDR3 is TGTGCCAGCAGTGGGGGGGATCAGCCCCAGCATTTT.

The chain joins TRBV30 to TRBJ2-3, with 7 nucleotides matching TRBD2. V gave up 4 bases and J gave up 1 base; unmatched junction bases: 5. The CDR3 extends over 14 amino acids. CDR1 is GTSNPN, CDR2 SVGIG, per germline (reference sequence). CDR3 sequence reads: CAWNWGGGTDTQYF. The CDR3 nucleotides read TGTGCCTGGAATTGGGGGGGAGGCACAGATACGCAGTATTTT.

Only one count was recorded for this clone. The chain recombines TRBV13 with TRBJ2-1; 7 nucleotides agree with TRBD2. There are 15 residues in the CDR3. V gave up 5 bases and J gave up 5 bases; unmatched junction bases: 9. The germline CDR1 and CDR2 sequences are PRHDT and FYEKMQ (reference sequence). The CDR3 here is CASSGGGTGDNEQFF. Here the CDR3 DNA reads TGTGCCAGCAGCGGCGGGGGTACTGGGGACAATGAGCAGTTCTTC.

The CDR3 nucleotides read TGTGCCAGCAGCTTGAGGGGATCTAACTATGGCTACACCTTC. This gives the protein CASSLRGSNYGYTF. The V and J genes are TRBV5-4 and TRBJ1-2, with D possibly matching TRBD1 (5 bases). With 1 base removed from V and 0 bases from J, the gap between germline ends came to 7 bases. The germline CDR1 and CDR2 sequences are SGHNT and YYREEE (reference sequence). The CDR3 is 14 amino acids.

The J gene is TRBJ2-7, the V gene TRBV7-2; perhaps TRBD1 as D (5 bases). This CDR3 region has 14 residues. Germline V gene lookup returns CDR1 SGHTA and CDR2 FQGNSA. The V end lost 4 bases, the J end lost 0 bases, and 10 bases lay between the germline ends. The chain's CDR3 is CASSSLDNSYEQYF. The CDR3 nucleotides read TGTGCCAGCAGCTCCCTGGACAACTCCTACGAGCAGTACTTC.

This clone turned up a few times. CDR3 protein: CASGGGDTEAFF. CDR3 nucleotide sequence: TGTGCTAGTGGTGGCGGGGACACTGAAGCTTTCTTT. The chain uses TRBV12-5 and TRBJ1-1; D is unclear. The germline gives CDR1 LGHNT, CDR2 FRNRAP. With 5 bases removed from V and 3 bases from J, the gap between germline ends came to 7 bases. The CDR3 loop spans 12 amino acids.